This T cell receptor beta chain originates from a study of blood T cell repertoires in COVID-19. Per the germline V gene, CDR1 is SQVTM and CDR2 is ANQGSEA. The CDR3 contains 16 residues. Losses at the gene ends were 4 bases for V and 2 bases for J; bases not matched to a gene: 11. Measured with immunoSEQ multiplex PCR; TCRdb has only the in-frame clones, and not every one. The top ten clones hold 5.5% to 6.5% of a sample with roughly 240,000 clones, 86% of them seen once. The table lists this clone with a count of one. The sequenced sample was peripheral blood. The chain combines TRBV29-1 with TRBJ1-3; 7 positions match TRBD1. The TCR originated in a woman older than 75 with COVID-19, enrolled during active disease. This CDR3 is CSVVPRDSLTGNTIYF. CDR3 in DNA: TGCAGCGTTGTCCCGCGGGACAGTTTAACTGGAAACACCATATATTTT.